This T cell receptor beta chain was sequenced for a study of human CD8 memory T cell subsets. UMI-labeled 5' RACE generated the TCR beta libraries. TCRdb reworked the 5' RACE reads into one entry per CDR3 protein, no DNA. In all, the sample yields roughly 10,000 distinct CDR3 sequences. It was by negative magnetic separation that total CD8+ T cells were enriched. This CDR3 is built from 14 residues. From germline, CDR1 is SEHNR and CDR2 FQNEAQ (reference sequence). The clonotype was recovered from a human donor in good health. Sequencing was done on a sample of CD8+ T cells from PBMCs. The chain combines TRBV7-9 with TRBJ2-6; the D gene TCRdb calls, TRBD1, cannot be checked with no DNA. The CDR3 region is CAGGGTAGANVLTF.